These T cell receptor beta chains were read from a single sample in a study of radiotherapy plus CTLA-4 blockade in lung cancer. Produced via immunoSEQ multiplex PCR; TCRdb's table is partial and in-frame only. The sample carries approximately 57,000 clones, approximately 84% recorded once. The sequencing used peripheral blood, collected from a patient treated with radiotherapy plus ipilimumab. These receptors all stem from a human donor with non-small cell lung cancer whose response to radiotherapy plus ipilimumab could not be evaluated. The CDR3 runs from the conserved cysteine through the conserved F or W. Each record gives: V gene, clone size, D gene, J gene, CDR3 length, CDR3 DNA, CDR3 protein. D genes are given only for firm matches. Size is stated for part of the rows, as once, few or many counts, or as a class when the clone is expanded.

V: TRBV7-2; size: NA; D: TRBD2; J: TRBJ2-5; length: 16; DNA: TGTGCCAGCAGCTTAGGGGGACCGGGAGGAGGGGAGACCCAGTACTTC; CDR3: CASSLGGPGGGETQYF
V: TRBV25-1; size: NA; D: NA; J: TRBJ1-4; length: 14; DNA: TGTGCCAGCAGTGCCGGACGGGGAGATGAAAAACTGTTTTTT; CDR3: CASSAGRGDEKLFF
V: TRBV5-4; size: NA; D: TRBD2; J: TRBJ2-5; length: 15; DNA: TGTGCCAGCAGCTCCCAATTAGCGGGACAAGAGACCCAGTACTTC; CDR3: CASSSQLAGQETQYF
V: TRBV11-3; size: NA; D: TRBD1; J: TRBJ2-7; length: 13; DNA: TGTGCCAGCAGCTTAGGGGGACAGCGTGAGCAGTACTTC; CDR3: CASSLGGQREQYF
V: TRBV28; size: NA; D: NA; J: TRBJ2-7; length: 13; DNA: TGTGCCAGCAGTTTAGTCGCCGGGAACGAGCAGTACTTC; CDR3: CASSLVAGNEQYF
V: TRBV27; size: NA; D: TRBD1; J: TRBJ2-7; length: 15; DNA: TGTGCCAGCAGTTCCGGGACAGGGGGCGTCGACGAGCAGTACTTC; CDR3: CASSSGTGGVDEQYF
V: TRBV7-9; size: NA; D: NA; J: TRBJ2-7; length: 12; DNA: TGTGCCAGCAGCTCCCTACCGCGGGAGCAGTACTTC; CDR3: CASSSLPREQYF
V: TRBV28; size: NA; D: TRBD2; J: TRBJ2-3; length: 15; DNA: TGTGCCAGCAGTTACGGACTAGCGGGAGCAGATACGCAGTATTTT; CDR3: CASSYGLAGADTQYF
V: TRBV5-8; size: once; D: NA; J: TRBJ1-1; length: 16; DNA: TGTGCCAGCCGTGGTCCTCAGGGGATCACGAACACTGAAGCTTTCTTT; CDR3: CASRGPQGITNTEAFF
V: TRBV5-1; size: once; D: NA; J: TRBJ1-4; length: 15; DNA: TGCGCCAGCAGCTTAAGGGGTCCAACTAATGAAAAACTGTTTTTT; CDR3: CASSLRGPTNEKLFF
V: TRBV4-1; size: few; D: NA; J: TRBJ1-1; length: 14; DNA: TGCGCCAGCAGCCAAGATAGGACAGATCGTGAAGCTTTCTTT; CDR3: CASSQDRTDREAFF
V: TRBV4-1; size: NA; D: NA; J: TRBJ1-1; length: 13; DNA: TGCGCCAGCCGCTGGACAGCCTACACTGAAGCTTTCTTT; CDR3: CASRWTAYTEAFF
V: TRBV4-1; size: once; D: TRBD1; J: TRBJ1-2; length: 15; DNA: TGCGCCAGCAGCCAGACGGGACAGCCGAACTATGGCTACACCTTC; CDR3: CASSQTGQPNYGYTF
V: TRBV6-5; size: NA; D: NA; J: TRBJ2-7; length: 14; DNA: TGTGCCAGCTCCGACAGGTTTAGCTCCTACGAGCAGTACTTC; CDR3: CASSDRFSSYEQYF
V: TRBV5-4; size: NA; D: NA; J: TRBJ2-7; length: 14; DNA: TGTGCCAGCAGCTCCCGGGATGGCCACTACGAGCAGTACTTC; CDR3: CASSSRDGHYEQYF
V: TRBV29-1; size: NA; D: NA; J: TRBJ1-1; length: 13; DNA: TGCAGCGCTTCTCAGGGGATCTTAACTGAAGCTTTCTTT; CDR3: CSASQGILTEAFF
V: TRBV7-9; size: NA; D: TRBD2; J: TRBJ2-5; length: 15; DNA: TGTGCCAGCAGCTTCGCAGGCGGGGGCCAAGAGACCCAGTACTTC; CDR3: CASSFAGGGQETQYF
V: TRBV19; size: NA; D: NA; J: TRBJ1-2; length: 15; DNA: TGTGCCAGTAGTTCGCGGTCGGGAGGGAGGGAAGGCTACACCTTC; CDR3: CASSSRSGGREGYTF
V: TRBV4-1; size: few; D: TRBD2; J: TRBJ2-7; length: 16; DNA: TGCGCCAGCAGCCAGACCCCCGCCGGGGTGGGAGGGGAGCAGTACTTC; CDR3: CASSQTPAGVGGEQYF
V: TRBV7-8; size: NA; D: NA; J: TRBJ1-6; length: 14; DNA: TGTGCCAGCAGCTCGGACAGAGTGAATTCACCCCTCCACTTT; CDR3: CASSSDRVNSPLHF
V: TRBV7-9; size: NA; D: TRBD2; J: TRBJ2-7; length: 15; DNA: TGTGCCAGCAGCTGGGGGACTAGCGGAAATTACGAGCAGTACTTC; CDR3: CASSWGTSGNYEQYF
V: TRBV28; size: NA; D: NA; J: TRBJ1-2; length: 19; DNA: TGTGCCAGCAGTTTTTCCGTCGGTGCAGGGTCGGTATCGGGCTATGGCTACACCTTC; CDR3: CASSFSVGAGSVSGYGYTF
V: TRBV19; size: NA; D: TRBD1; J: TRBJ2-3; length: 14; DNA: TGTGCCAGTAGTATCGACAGGGCTCGAGATACGCAGTATTTT; CDR3: CASSIDRARDTQYF
V: TRBV4-1; size: NA; D: TRBD2; J: TRBJ2-4; length: 17; DNA: TGCGCCAGCAGCCAAGGACTAGCGGGAGGGGGCAAAAACATTCAGTACTTC; CDR3: CASSQGLAGGGKNIQYF
V: TRBV7-2; size: NA; D: NA; J: TRBJ2-2; length: 14; DNA: TGTGCCAGCAGCCAGACTGGGTCGGCCGGGGAGCTGTTTTTT; CDR3: CASSQTGSAGELFF
V: TRBV6-1; size: NA; D: TRBD1; J: TRBJ2-1; length: 15; DNA: TGTGCCAGCAGTGCGACAGGGAGAGCCTACAATGAGCAGTTCTTC; CDR3: CASSATGRAYNEQFF
V: TRBV5-1; size: NA; D: NA; J: TRBJ2-5; length: 16; DNA: TGCGCCAGCAGCTTGGCGGCAGGGGACCGGGAAGAGACCCAGTACTTC; CDR3: CASSLAAGDREETQYF
V: TRBV5-5; size: NA; D: NA; J: TRBJ1-4; length: 14; DNA: TGTGCCAGCAGCTTGTCCCCTCTGAGGGAAAAACTGTTTTTT; CDR3: CASSLSPLREKLFF
V: TRBV6-6; size: NA; D: NA; J: TRBJ1-5; length: 15; DNA: TGTGCCAGCAGTAGGGGGGGGAGGGGATGGGAGCCCCAGCATTTT; CDR3: CASSRGGRGWEPQHF
V: TRBV28; size: NA; D: NA; J: TRBJ2-7; length: 14; DNA: TGTGCCAGCAGTTCACAGGGCCTGAAGGACGAGCAGTACTTC; CDR3: CASSSQGLKDEQYF
V: TRBV14; size: once; D: TRBD1; J: TRBJ2-5; length: 15; DNA: TGTGCCAGCAGCCCCTGGGGACAGGGGTTGGAGACCCAGTACTTC; CDR3: CASSPWGQGLETQYF
V: TRBV28; size: NA; D: TRBD1; J: TRBJ1-4; length: 15; DNA: TGTGCCAGCAGTCCCGGTGGACAGGCTAATGAAAAACTGTTTTTT; CDR3: CASSPGGQANEKLFF
V: TRBV14; size: NA; D: NA; J: TRBJ2-2; length: 17; DNA: TGTGCCAGCAGCCAAGCTCGCTATTGGGGGGATGACGGGGAGCTGTTTTTT; CDR3: CASSQARYWGDDGELFF
V: TRBV11-2; size: NA; D: TRBD1; J: TRBJ2-7; length: 15; DNA: TGTGCCAGCAGTCCCGGAGGGACAGGGCCCTACGAGCAGTACTTC; CDR3: CASSPGGTGPYEQYF
V: TRBV7-2; size: NA; D: NA; J: TRBJ2-2; length: 15; DNA: TGTGCCAACAGCTGGAGGCTCGCGAACACCGGGGAGCTGTTTTTT; CDR3: CANSWRLANTGELFF
V: TRBV14; size: NA; D: NA; J: TRBJ2-5; length: 14; DNA: TGTGCCAGCAGCCAATACGGTCGTCAAGAGACCCAGTACTTC; CDR3: CASSQYGRQETQYF
V: TRBV28; size: NA; D: TRBD1; J: TRBJ2-1; length: 16; DNA: TGTGCCAGCACAATCTCGACCGGGACAGGGACCAATGAGCAGTTCTTC; CDR3: CASTISTGTGTNEQFF
V: TRBV4-3; size: NA; D: TRBD1; J: TRBJ1-4; length: 15; DNA: TGCGCCAGCAGCCGACAGGGTCCAACTAATGAAAAACTGTTTTTT; CDR3: CASSRQGPTNEKLFF
V: TRBV12-5; size: NA; D: NA; J: TRBJ1-5; length: 12; DNA: TGTGCTAGTGGTCACGGAGCAAGGACCCAGCATTTT; CDR3: CASGHGARTQHF
V: TRBV5-1; size: NA; D: TRBD2; J: TRBJ2-3; length: 15; DNA: TGCGCCAGCAGCTTGGTAGGCGGGGGGACAGATACGCAGTATTTT; CDR3: CASSLVGGGTDTQYF
V: TRBV28; size: NA; D: TRBD2; J: TRBJ2-7; length: 16; DNA: TGTGCCAGCAGGCCAGGGACTAGCGCTAACTCCTACGAGCAGTACTTC; CDR3: CASRPGTSANSYEQYF
V: TRBV6-1; size: NA; D: NA; J: TRBJ2-7; length: 16; DNA: TGTGCCAGCAGTGAAGCAAGGCGGACAGTAATCTACGAGCAGTACTTC; CDR3: CASSEARRTVIYEQYF
V: TRBV10-2; size: NA; D: TRBD1; J: TRBJ1-2; length: 13; DNA: TGCGCCAGCAGTGACGACAGGGCGGGCGGCTACACCTTC; CDR3: CASSDDRAGGYTF
V: TRBV9; size: NA; D: NA; J: TRBJ2-7; length: 14; DNA: TGTGCCAGCAGCGTTGGAGACCCGGCAGACGAGCAGTACTTC; CDR3: CASSVGDPADEQYF
V: TRBV7-6; size: NA; D: TRBD2; J: TRBJ2-1; length: 20; DNA: TGTGCCAGCAGCCCCCTCGGACTAGCGGGAGACCGAACCTCCTACAATGAGCAGTTCTTC; CDR3: CASSPLGLAGDRTSYNEQFF
V: TRBV5-1; size: once; D: TRBD1; J: TRBJ2-2; length: 15; DNA: TGCGCCAGCAGCCCAGACAGGGCTTCCACCGGGGAGCTGTTTTTT; CDR3: CASSPDRASTGELFF
V: TRBV5-4; size: NA; D: NA; J: TRBJ2-2; length: 14; DNA: TGTGCCAGCAGCTTGACCACTAACACCGGGGAGCTGTTTTTT; CDR3: CASSLTTNTGELFF
V: TRBV9; size: NA; D: NA; J: TRBJ2-3; length: 15; DNA: TGTGCCAGCAGCGTAGCTGGACTTGCGGCAGATACGCAGTATTTT; CDR3: CASSVAGLAADTQYF
V: TRBV18; size: NA; D: NA; J: TRBJ1-3; length: 16; DNA: TGTGCCAGCTCACGAAGTATACGGGGCTCTGGAAACACCATATATTTT; CDR3: CASSRSIRGSGNTIYF
V: TRBV6-5; size: once; D: NA; J: TRBJ1-5; length: 13; DNA: TGTGCCAGCAGTTTGGGAGGGGCTCAGCCCCAGCATTTT; CDR3: CASSLGGAQPQHF
V: TRBV21-1; size: NA; D: NA; J: TRBJ2-7; length: 15; DNA: TGTGCCAGCAGCAATCGACAGGGAGACTCCTACGAGCAGTACTTC; CDR3: CASSNRQGDSYEQYF
V: TRBV28; size: NA; D: TRBD1; J: TRBJ1-2; length: 17; DNA: TGTGCCAGCAGTTTACCTACCCGGACAGGGGCAAGTAGGGGCTACACCTTC; CDR3: CASSLPTRTGASRGYTF
V: TRBV4-1; size: few; D: TRBD1; J: TRBJ1-1; length: 15; DNA: TGCGCCAGCAGCCAAGAGGGACAGGTAAACACTGAAGCTTTCTTT; CDR3: CASSQEGQVNTEAFF
V: TRBV10-3; size: few; D: TRBD1; J: TRBJ1-3; length: 14; DNA: TGTGCCATCAGTGAGCCCAGGGGGCCAAACACCATATATTTT; CDR3: CAISEPRGPNTIYF
V: TRBV27; size: NA; D: TRBD2; J: TRBJ2-7; length: 16; DNA: TGTGCCAGCAGTTCACCCCCGGGACTACCCCCCTACGAGCAGTACTTC; CDR3: CASSSPPGLPPYEQYF
V: TRBV5-1; size: NA; D: TRBD2; J: TRBJ2-2; length: 15; DNA: TGCGCCAGCAGCTTGACTAGCGGGAACACCGGGGAGCTGTTTTTT; CDR3: CASSLTSGNTGELFF
V: TRBV10-2; size: NA; D: TRBD2; J: TRBJ2-2; length: 14; DNA: TGCGCCAGCGCCCGGGGGGGCGCGCAACGGGAGCTGTTTTTT; CDR3: CASARGGAQRELFF
V: TRBV28; size: NA; D: NA; J: TRBJ2-3; length: 16; DNA: TGTGCCAGCAGTTCCCCCGGACTTCTGAGCACAGATACGCAGTATTTT; CDR3: CASSSPGLLSTDTQYF
V: TRBV18; size: NA; D: NA; J: TRBJ1-2; length: 13; DNA: TGTGCCAGCTCATGGCCAGGCTCTAATGGCTACACCTTC; CDR3: CASSWPGSNGYTF